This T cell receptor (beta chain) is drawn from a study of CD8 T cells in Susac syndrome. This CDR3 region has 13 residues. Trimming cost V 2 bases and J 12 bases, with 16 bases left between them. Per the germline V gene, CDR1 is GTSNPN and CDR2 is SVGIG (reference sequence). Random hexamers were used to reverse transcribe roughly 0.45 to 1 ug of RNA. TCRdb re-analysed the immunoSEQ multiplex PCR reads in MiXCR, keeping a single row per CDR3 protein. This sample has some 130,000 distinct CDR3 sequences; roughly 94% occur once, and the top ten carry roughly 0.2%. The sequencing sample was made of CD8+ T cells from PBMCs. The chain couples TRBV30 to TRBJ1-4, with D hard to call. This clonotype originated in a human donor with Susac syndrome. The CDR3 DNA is TGTGCCTGGAGTTTGCATGGGCCGAACCAACTGTTTTTT. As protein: CAWSLHGPNQLFF.